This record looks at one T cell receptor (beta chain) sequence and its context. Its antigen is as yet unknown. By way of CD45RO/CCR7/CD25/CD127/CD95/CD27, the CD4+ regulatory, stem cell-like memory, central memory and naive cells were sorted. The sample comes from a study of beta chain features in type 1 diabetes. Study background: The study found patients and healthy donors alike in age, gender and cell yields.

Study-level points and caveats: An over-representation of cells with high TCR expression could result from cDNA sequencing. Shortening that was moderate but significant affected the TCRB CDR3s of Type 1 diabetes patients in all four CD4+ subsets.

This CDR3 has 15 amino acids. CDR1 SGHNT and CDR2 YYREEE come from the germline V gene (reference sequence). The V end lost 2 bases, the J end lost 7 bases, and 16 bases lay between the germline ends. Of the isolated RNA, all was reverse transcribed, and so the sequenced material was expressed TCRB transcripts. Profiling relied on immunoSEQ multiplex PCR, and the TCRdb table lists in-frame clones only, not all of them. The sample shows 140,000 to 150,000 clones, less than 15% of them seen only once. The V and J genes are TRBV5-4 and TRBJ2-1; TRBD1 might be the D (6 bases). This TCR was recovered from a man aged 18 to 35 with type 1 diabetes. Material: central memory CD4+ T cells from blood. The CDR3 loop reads CASSFPGLGGNEQFF. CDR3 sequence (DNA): TGTGCCAGCAGCTTCCCCGGGTTAGGGGGAAATGAGCAGTTCTTC.